This is a list of T cell receptor beta chains from one sample in a study of metastatic and nonmetastatic thyroid tumors. Through MiXCR, TCRdb re-clonotyped the PCR reads. This sample has approximately 90,000 clones; about an eighth occur once, and the top ten carry about 11%. What was sequenced was blood. Every receptor here comes from a female donor with papillary thyroid cancer or a benign thyroid nodule (not recorded which). Some clones in this sample may be carry-over from other donors' samples. The CDR3 runs from the conserved cysteine through the conserved F or W. D genes are given only for firm matches. The size field is filled for only some rows; it gives once, few, many or a size class.

>TRBV6-1|few|TRBJ2-2|.
TGTGCCAGCAAGCCCGAGGGGGGAAACGGGGAGCTGTTTTTT
CASKPEGGNGELFF
>TRBV3-1|many|TRBJ2-5|.
TGTGCCAGCAGCCCCCCAACCCCGTGGAGGGGATCAACGGAGACCCAGTACTTC
CASSPPTPWRGSTETQYF
>TRBV5-8|many|TRBJ1-1|.
TGTGCCAGCAGCCCAAGACAGCAGAACACTGAAGCTTTCTTT
CASSPRQQNTEAFF
>TRBV19|many|TRBJ1-5|.
TGTGCCAGTAGTACGGCGGTTAGCAATCAGCCCCAGCATTTT
CASSTAVSNQPQHF
>TRBV7-2|many|TRBJ2-7|.
TGTGCCAGCAGCGGACCAGGGATAGGACGCGAGCAGTACTTC
CASSGPGIGREQYF
>TRBV7-9|many|TRBJ2-7|TRBD1
TGTGCCAGCAGTTCCGGGACAGGGGGTTCCTACGAGCAGTACTTC
CASSSGTGGSYEQYF
>TRBV6-6|few|TRBJ1-2|.
TGTGCCAGCAGTTACAGCGGGCAGGGAGAGGGCTACACCTTC
CASSYSGQGEGYTF
>TRBV4-2|many|TRBJ2-1|TRBD2
TGTGCCAGCAGCCAAGCGCCCAGCGGGAGCTCCTACAATGAGCAGTTCTTC
CASSQAPSGSSYNEQFF
>TRBV20-1|.|TRBJ1-2|.
TGCAGTGCTAGTCGGGCAGGGGTTCTCTATGGCTACACCTTC
CSASRAGVLYGYTF
>TRBV4-3|many|TRBJ2-4|.
TGCGCCAGCAGCCGTACTGTACAGGGATATCTGGACATTCAGTACTTC
CASSRTVQGYLDIQYF
>TRBV6-1|.|TRBJ1-6|.
TGTGCCAGCAGTCGATCAGGAAGAGCACCCCTCCACTTT
CASSRSGRAPLHF
>TRBV20-1|.|TRBJ2-3|TRBD1
TGCAGTGCCTTATCGGACAGGGTAACAGATACGCAGTATTTT
CSALSDRVTDTQYF
>TRBV7-9|many|TRBJ2-2|.
TGTGCCAGCAGCCAGACTGGGTACGCCGGGGAGCTGTTTTTT
CASSQTGYAGELFF
>TRBV15|many|TRBJ2-7|.
TGTGCCACCAGCAGATACCGGGACCAAAGAGGGGAGCAGTACTTC
CATSRYRDQRGEQYF
>TRBV27|many|TRBJ2-1|.
TGTGCCAGCAGTTTCTTATTCAAACGGGATGACAATGAGCAGTTCTTC
CASSFLFKRDDNEQFF
>TRBV6-1|.|TRBJ2-7|.
TGTGCCAGCAGCATACGGGACGGCTCCTACGAGCAGTACTTC
CASSIRDGSYEQYF
>TRBV6-1|.|TRBJ2-7|.
TGTGCCAGACAGGAGGCGGCCTCGTACGAGCAGTACTTC
CARQEAASYEQYF
>TRBV9|.|TRBJ2-5|.
TGTGCCAGCAGCGTAGGTCCCCAGGGACAAGAGACCCAGTACTTC
CASSVGPQGQETQYF
>TRBV30|many|TRBJ1-3|.
TGTGCCTGGAGTAAGAGGGGAGCAGGAAATTCTGGAAACACCATATATTTT
CAWSKRGAGNSGNTIYF
>TRBV5-1|many|TRBJ2-7|.
TGCGCCAGCAGCTTGTCTGACAGCAACTACGAGCAGTACTTC
CASSLSDSNYEQYF
>TRBV2|many|TRBJ2-2|.
TGTGCCAGCAGTAAATTAAGGAACCCTTTGAACACCGGGGAGCTGTTTTTT
CASSKLRNPLNTGELFF
>TRBV20-1|.|TRBJ2-1|.
TGCAGTGCTAGTATCCCGGGGGACAGCGGGGACAATGAGCAGTTCTTC
CSASIPGDSGDNEQFF
>TRBV15|many|TRBJ2-5|.
TGTGCCACCAGCACTCGGACAGTGCAAGAGACCCAGTACTTC
CATSTRTVQETQYF
>TRBV6-5|many|TRBJ1-5|.
TGTGCCAGCAGTTACAGCAATAGCAATCAGCCCCAGCATTTT
CASSYSNSNQPQHF
>TRBV6-1|.|TRBJ1-6|.
TGTGCCAGCAGCCTGGGGGACGGGAATTCACCCCTCCACTTT
CASSLGDGNSPLHF
>TRBV28|few|TRBJ1-2|.
TGTGCCAGCAGTTTAAACGGGGACTGGGGGGCTGGCTACACCTTC
CASSLNGDWGAGYTF
>TRBV11-2|many|TRBJ2-5|.
TGTGCCAGCAGCTTAGGTACAGGCAAAGAGACCCAGTACTTC
CASSLGTGKETQYF
>TRBV30|many|TRBJ1-1|.
TGTGCCTGGAAGGAGGGGGGACTCGCTTTCTTT
CAWKEGGLAFF
>TRBV2|many|TRBJ1-2|.
TGTGCCAGCAGTGAGGGGCAAACGAACTATGGCTACACCTTC
CASSEGQTNYGYTF
>TRBV12-3/TRBV12-4|few|TRBJ1-2|TRBD1
TGTGCCAGCATTCCATCCCCCGTGACAGGGGCGGGCTACACCTTC
CASIPSPVTGAGYTF
>TRBV9|many|TRBJ2-1|TRBD1
TGTGCCAGCAGCGTAGCTACAGGGGCTAGCAGTGAGCAGTTCTTC
CASSVATGASSEQFF